This T cell receptor beta chain was captured by sequencing in a study of blood T cell repertoires in COVID-19. Authors' analysis steps: Scientists estimated how many nucleated cells there were by amplifying reference gene primers. The repertoire was sequenced with immunoSEQ multiplex PCR; TCRdb's copy has only in-frame clones and lacks some. That table is the source of V, J and clone size, and D and trimming were worked out from the DNA. In the table there are 300,000 to 450,000 clones, roughly 90% of which are singletons. There are 15 residues in the CDR3. The ends were cut back, 0 bases at V and 5 bases at J, with 10 bases in the middle. Germline CDR1 is LNHDA and CDR2 is SQIVND (reference sequence).

Sequenced material: PBMCs or T cells enriched from blood (not recorded which). The chain employs TRBV19 and TRBJ1-4; D is unresolved. This clonotype was obtained from a woman in her twenties or thirties who had been exposed to COVID-19. In nucleotides, the CDR3 is TGTGCCAGTAGTATAGATCCGGGGAGAAATGAAAAACTGTTTTTT. Translation gives CASSIDPGRNEKLFF. Variable domain in full (rest from reference TRBV19 and TRBJ1-4): DGGITQSPKYLFRKEGQNVTLSCEQNLNHDAMYWYRQDPGQGLRLIYYSQIVNDFQKGDIAEGYSVSREKKESFPLTVTSAQKNPTAFYLCASSIDPGRNEKLFFGSGTQLSVL.